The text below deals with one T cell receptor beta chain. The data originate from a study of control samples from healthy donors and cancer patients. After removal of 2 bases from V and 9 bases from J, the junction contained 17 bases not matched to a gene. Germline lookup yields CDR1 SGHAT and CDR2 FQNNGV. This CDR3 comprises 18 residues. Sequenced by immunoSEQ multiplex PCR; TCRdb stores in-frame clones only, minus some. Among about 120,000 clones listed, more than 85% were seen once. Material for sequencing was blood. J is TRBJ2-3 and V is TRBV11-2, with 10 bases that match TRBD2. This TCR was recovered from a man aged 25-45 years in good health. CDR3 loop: CASSLSSGLAGAGATQYF. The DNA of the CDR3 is TGTGCCAGCAGCTTATCCTCCGGCCTAGCGGGGGCCGGAGCGACGCAGTATTTT.